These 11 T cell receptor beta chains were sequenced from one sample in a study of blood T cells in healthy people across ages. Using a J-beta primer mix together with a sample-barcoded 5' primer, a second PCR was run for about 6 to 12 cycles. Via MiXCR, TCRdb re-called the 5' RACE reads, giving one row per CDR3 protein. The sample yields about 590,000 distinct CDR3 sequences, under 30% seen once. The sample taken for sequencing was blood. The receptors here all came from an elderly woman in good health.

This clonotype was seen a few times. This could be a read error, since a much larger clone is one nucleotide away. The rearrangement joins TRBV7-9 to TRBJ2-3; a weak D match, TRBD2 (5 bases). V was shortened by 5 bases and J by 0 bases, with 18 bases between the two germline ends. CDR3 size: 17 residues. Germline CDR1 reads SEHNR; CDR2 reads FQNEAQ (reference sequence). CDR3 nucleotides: TGTGCCAGCAGCATCCATCCGGGGTTGACTAGCACAGATACGCAGTATTTT. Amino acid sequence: CASSIHPGLTSTDTQYF.

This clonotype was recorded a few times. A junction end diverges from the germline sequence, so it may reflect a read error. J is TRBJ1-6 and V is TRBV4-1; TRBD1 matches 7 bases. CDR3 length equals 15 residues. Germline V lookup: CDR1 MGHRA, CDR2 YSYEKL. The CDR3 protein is CASSDDRELNSPPHF. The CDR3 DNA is TGCGCCAGCAGCGACGACAGGGAGCTAAATTCACCCCCCCACTTT.

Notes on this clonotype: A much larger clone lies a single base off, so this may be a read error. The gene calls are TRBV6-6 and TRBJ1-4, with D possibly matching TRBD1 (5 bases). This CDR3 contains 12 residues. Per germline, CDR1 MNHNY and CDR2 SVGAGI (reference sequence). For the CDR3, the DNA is TGTGCCAGCAGTCTACAGGACGAAAAACGGTTTTTT. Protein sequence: CASSLQDEKRFF.

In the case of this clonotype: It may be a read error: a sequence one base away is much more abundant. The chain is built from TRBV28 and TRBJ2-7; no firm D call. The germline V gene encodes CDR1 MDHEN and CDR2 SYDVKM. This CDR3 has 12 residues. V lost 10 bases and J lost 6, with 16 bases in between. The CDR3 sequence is CANTGVMGEQYF. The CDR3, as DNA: TGTGCCAACACTGGGGTTATGGGCGAGCAGTACTTC.

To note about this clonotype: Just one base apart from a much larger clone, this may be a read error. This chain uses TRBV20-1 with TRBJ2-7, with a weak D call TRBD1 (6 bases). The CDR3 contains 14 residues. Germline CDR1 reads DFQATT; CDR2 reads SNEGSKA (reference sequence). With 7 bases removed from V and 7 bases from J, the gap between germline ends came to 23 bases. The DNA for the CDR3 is TGCAGTGTTAGGGGGACAAGGTCCTACAATGAGCAGTACTTC. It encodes CSVRGTRSYNEQYF.

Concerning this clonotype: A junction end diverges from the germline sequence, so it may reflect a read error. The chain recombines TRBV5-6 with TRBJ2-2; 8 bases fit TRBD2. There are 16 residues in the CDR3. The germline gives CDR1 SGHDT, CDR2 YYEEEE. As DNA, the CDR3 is TGTGCCAGCAGCTTGGCCGGGGGGGCGAACACCGGGGGGCTGTTTTTT. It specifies CASSLAGGANTGGLFF.

CDR3 region: CSASGLGRIDYGYTF. In DNA form, the CDR3 reads TGCAGTGCTAGTGGTCTCGGGCGGATAGACTATGGCTACACCTTC. This chain uses TRBV20-1 with TRBJ1-2; D unclear. V was pared by 3 bases and J by 3 bases, with 17 bases between. Germline V lookup: CDR1 DFQATT, CDR2 SNEGSKA (reference sequence). This CDR3 contains 15 residues.

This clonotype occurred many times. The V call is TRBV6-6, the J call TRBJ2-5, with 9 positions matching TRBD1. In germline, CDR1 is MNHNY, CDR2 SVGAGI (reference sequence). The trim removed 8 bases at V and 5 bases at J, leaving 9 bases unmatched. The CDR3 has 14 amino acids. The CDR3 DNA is TGTGCCAGCGGCGGGACAGGGTTCGGGGAGACCCAGTACTTC. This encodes CASGGTGFGETQYF.

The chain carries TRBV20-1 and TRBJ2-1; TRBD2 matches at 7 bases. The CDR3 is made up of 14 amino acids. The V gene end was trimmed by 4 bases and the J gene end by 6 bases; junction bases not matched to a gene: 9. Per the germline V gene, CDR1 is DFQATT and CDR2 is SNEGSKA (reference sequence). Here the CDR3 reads CSATRTGRLNEQFF. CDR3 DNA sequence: TGCAGTGCTACCAGGACCGGGAGGCTCAATGAGCAGTTCTTC.

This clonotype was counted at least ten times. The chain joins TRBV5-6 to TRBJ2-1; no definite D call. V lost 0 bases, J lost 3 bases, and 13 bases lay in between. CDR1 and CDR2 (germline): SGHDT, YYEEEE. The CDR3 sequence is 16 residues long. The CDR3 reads CASSLVARQNYNEQFF. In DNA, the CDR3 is TGTGCCAGCAGCTTGGTAGCCAGGCAGAACTACAATGAGCAGTTCTTC.

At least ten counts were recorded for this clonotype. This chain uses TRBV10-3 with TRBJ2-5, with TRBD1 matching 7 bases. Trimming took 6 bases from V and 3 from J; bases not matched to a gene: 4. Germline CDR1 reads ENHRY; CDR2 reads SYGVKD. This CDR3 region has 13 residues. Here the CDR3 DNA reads TGTGCCATCAGCACGGACAGGAAAGAGACCCAGTACTTC. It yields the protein CAISTDRKETQYF.